The 29 T cell receptor beta chains in this list originate from one sample, sequenced in a study of blood T cell repertoires in COVID-19 (dated by TCRdb to about 2020). Receptor libraries were prepared by the immunoSEQ multiplex PCR assay. TCRdb carries this immuneACCESS record with in-frame sequences only. Its versions omit some clonotypes, under half of them owing to an unresolved V gene in the studies checked, with the rest unexplained. Across this sample there are roughly 100,000 clones, with around 87% seen only once. The top ten clonotypes cover approximately 5% of the sample. The material sequenced was peripheral blood. The receptor set was obtained from a woman between 45 and 65 years old with COVID-19, enrolled during active disease.

The chain links TRBV18 to TRBJ2-5; a possible D gene is TRBD2 (5 bases). CDR1 and CDR2 (germline): KGHSH, LQKENI. The length of the CDR3 is 14 residues. Trimming removed 3 bases at V and 1 base at J, with 9 bases between. The CDR3: CASSPAAGQETQYF. The CDR3 DNA is TGTGCCAGCTCACCTGCGGCGGGCCAAGAGACCCAGTACTTC. The full variable domain, completed using reference TRBV18 and TRBJ2-5, is NAGVMQNPRHLVRRRGQEARLRCSPMKGHSHVYWYRQLPEEGLKFMVYLQKENIIDESGMPKERFSAEFPKEGPSILRIQQVVRGDSAAYFCASSPAAGQETQYFGPGTRLLVL.

The J gene is TRBJ1-4, the V gene TRBV4-1, with 7 bases matching TRBD1. The CDR3 has 15 amino acids. Germline V gives CDR1 MGHRA, CDR2 YSYEKL. The J segment lost 6 bases and the V segment lost 1 base, leaving 5 bases of the junction unmatched. DNA for the CDR3: TGCGCCAGCAGCCAAGGAACAGGGGCTTATGAAAAACTGTTTTTT. This codes for CASSQGTGAYEKLFF.

As regards this clone: The germline gene is not matched at one end of the junction; a read error may be the cause. The chain links TRBV7-2 to TRBJ2-1, with 10 bases aligning to TRBD2. In germline, CDR1 is SGHTA, CDR2 FQGNSA. This CDR3 spans 17 amino acids. This chain's CDR3 is CASRLALLAGAYNEQFF. CDR3 DNA sequence: TGTGCCAGCAGATTAGCACTTCTAGCGGGGGCCTACAATGAGCAGTTCTTC.

This rearrangement joins TRBV9 to TRBJ2-5; D uncertain. The length of the CDR3 is 14 residues. Between the trimmed V and J ends, which lost 0 bases and 0 bases, there was a span of 6 bases. CDR1 and CDR2 from the germline V gene are SGDLS and YYNGEE. Written as DNA, the CDR3 is TGTGCCAGCAGCGTAGCGAGCTACCAAGAGACCCAGTACTTC. Protein: CASSVASYQETQYF.

The chain employs TRBV5-4 and TRBJ2-2, with TRBD1 matching 7 bases. Losses at the gene ends were 4 bases for V and 4 bases for J; bases not matched to a gene: 10. CDR1 is SGHNT, CDR2 YYREEE, per germline (reference sequence). This CDR3 is built from 16 residues. This CDR3 is CASSPASTGRTGELFF. The CDR3 DNA sequence: TGTGCCAGCAGCCCGGCCTCGACAGGGCGCACCGGGGAGCTGTTTTTT.

The genes are TRBV3-1 (or the pseudogene TRBV3-2) and TRBJ1-4; TRBD1 matches 7 bases. With V trimmed by 5 bases and J by 4 bases, 4 bases remained unmatched. CDR3 size: 14 residues. The V gene's germline CDR1 is LGHDT and CDR2 YNNKEL (reference sequence). Written as DNA, the CDR3 is TGTGCCAGCAGCTCGGGACAGAGTAATGAAAAACTGTTTTTT. This translates into CASSSGQSNEKLFF.

The rearrangement links TRBV6-2 or TRBV6-3 to TRBJ2-7; TRBD1 matches 8 bases. J lost 3 bases, V lost 0 bases, and 4 bases had no gene match. The CDR3 loop spans 15 amino acids. CDR1 is MNHEY and CDR2 is SVGEGT in the germline V gene. CDR3 bases: TGTGCCAGCAGTTACTCGAGGACAGGGAACTACGAGCAGTACTTC. Translation: CASSYSRTGNYEQYF.

The J gene is TRBJ2-3, the V gene TRBV12-3 or TRBV12-4; D is possibly TRBD2 (6 bases). V gave up 5 bases and J gave up 9 bases, with 12 bases separating them. CDR3 length: 12 residues. As DNA, the CDR3 is TGTGCCAGCAGTAGGGGCGGGGACACGCAGTATTTT. It translates to CASSRGGDTQYF.

The CDR3 coding sequence is TGTGCCAGTAGGGGCACGGGACAGGAGATGGAGACCCAGTACTTC. Protein product: CASRGTGQEMETQYF. The chain couples TRBV19 to TRBJ2-5, with TRBD1 matching 8 bases. The germline V gene encodes CDR1 LNHDA and CDR2 SQIVND (reference sequence). After removal of 6 bases from V and 5 bases from J, the junction contained 11 bases not matched to a gene. The CDR3 covers 15 residues.

This chain links TRBV5-6 with TRBJ1-5; 7 bases fit TRBD1. V dropped 0 bases and J dropped 1; count of bases not matched to a gene: 7. The germline V gene encodes CDR1 SGHDT and CDR2 YYEEEE. CDR3 length: 17 residues. The CDR3: CASSLAGRQGSNQPQHF. In nucleotides, the CDR3 is TGTGCCAGCAGCTTGGCCGGGAGACAGGGAAGCAATCAGCCCCAGCATTTT.

The chain uses TRBV9 and TRBJ2-3, with 7 bases that match TRBD2. Germline-derived CDR1 and CDR2 are SGDLS and YYNGEE. Unmatched junction bases numbered 9, after V lost 4 bases and J lost 1 base. This CDR3 is built from 16 residues. The CDR3 nucleotides read TGTGCCAGCAGCCCCCCTGGCGGGGGAGGCACAGATACGCAGTATTTT. As protein: CASSPPGGGGTDTQYF.

The chain couples TRBV6-5 to TRBJ2-3, with a tentative D call TRBD1 (5 bases). CDR3 length: 14 amino acids. Trimming took 6 bases from V and 2 from J, leaving 12 bases between them. Germline V gene sequence: CDR1 MNHEY, CDR2 SVGAGI. The CDR3 sequence: CASSGQGITDTQYF. The CDR3 DNA reads TGTGCCAGCAGCGGGCAGGGAATCACAGATACGCAGTATTTT.

The J gene is TRBJ2-5, the V gene TRBV7-9, with D possibly being TRBD2 (6 bases). Germline V lookup: CDR1 SEHNR, CDR2 FQNEAQ (reference sequence). This CDR3 comprises 14 residues. The V end lost 0 bases, the J end lost 5 bases, and 10 bases lay between the germline ends. Here the CDR3 reads CASSLAGLRETQYF. As DNA, the CDR3 is TGTGCCAGCAGCTTAGCGGGACTCAGGGAGACCCAGTACTTC.

This chain connects TRBV30 to TRBJ2-4; D may be TRBD2 (6 bases). CDR3 length: 15 residues. The germline CDR1 and CDR2 sequences are GTSNPN and SVGIG (reference sequence). Trimming shortened V by 2 bases and J by 6 bases, and 17 bases separated the two germline ends. CDR3 protein: CAWSTSGTRINIQYF. CDR3 sequence (DNA): TGTGCCTGGAGTACGTCAGGGACTCGGATAAACATTCAGTACTTC.

The CDR3 DNA follows: TGTGCCAGCAGAGTCGACAACTCCTACGAGCAGTACTTC. Its translation: CASRVDNSYEQYF. This chain links TRBV6-5 with TRBJ2-7; D remains unclear. The germline gives CDR1 MNHEY, CDR2 SVGAGI. V lost 6 bases, J lost 0 bases, and 9 bases lay in between. The CDR3 is made up of 13 amino acids.

The J gene is TRBJ1-6, the V gene TRBV9, with 7 bases that match TRBD1. Per the germline V gene, CDR1 is SGDLS and CDR2 is YYNGEE. Losses at the gene ends were 3 bases for V and 11 bases for J; bases not matched to a gene: 2. The CDR3 is 12 residues long. The CDR3, as DNA: TGTGCCAGCAGCGGGGACAGTCCACCCCTCCACTTT. It yields the protein CASSGDSPPLHF. Filled out from reference TRBV9 and TRBJ1-6, the complete variable domain reads DSGVTQTPKHLITATGQRVTLRCSPRSGDLSVYWYQQSLDQGLQFLIQYYNGEERAKGNILERFSAQQFPDLHSELNLSSLELGDSALYFCASSGDSPPLHFGNGTRLTVT.

This clone was counted a single time. The genes are TRBV4-3 and TRBJ1-5; 12 bases agree with TRBD1. The germline CDR1 and CDR2 sequences are LGHNA and YSLEER. The CDR3 contains 21 residues. Losses at the gene ends were 0 bases for V and 1 base for J; bases not matched to a gene: 13. CDR3 sequence (DNA): TGCGCCAGCAGCCAAGAACCCCTCACCGGGACAGGGGGCTCGAGCAATCAGCCCCAGCATTTT. Translation: CASSQEPLTGTGGSSNQPQHF.

The CDR3 sequence is CAGYLLGGGIAGPIYF. As DNA, the CDR3 is TGTGCCGGCTATCTCTTGGGAGGGGGAATCGCCGGCCCCATATATTTT. V is TRBV30 and J is TRBJ1-3; perhaps TRBD1 as D (6 bases). CDR1 is GTSNPN, CDR2 SVGIG, per germline (reference sequence). This CDR3 has 16 amino acids. V shed 8 bases and J shed 11 bases, with 31 bases lying between them.

The V call is TRBV6-5, the J call TRBJ1-2, with 10 bases fitting TRBD1. CDR1 and CDR2 from the germline V gene are MNHEY and SVGAGI. The CDR3 has 15 amino acids. J lost 2 bases, V lost 5 bases, and 5 bases had no gene match. The chain's CDR3 is CASSQDRGGNYGYTF. The CDR3 region has the DNA TGTGCCAGCAGTCAGGACAGGGGGGGGAACTATGGCTACACCTTC.

The J gene is TRBJ2-3, the V gene TRBV5-1, with no clear D. The germline V gene has CDR1 SGHRS and CDR2 YFSETQ. CDR3 length: 12 amino acids. Trimming took 0 bases from V and 6 from J, leaving 5 bases between them. CDR3 DNA sequence: TGCGCCAGCAGCTTGGCTAGGGATACGCAGTATTTT. Translation gives CASSLARDTQYF.

J is TRBJ2-7 and V is TRBV10-3; TRBD1 might be the D (5 bases). The CDR3 spans 16 residues. The V and J ends lost 5 bases and 0 bases respectively, with 17 bases between them. Germline V gene lookup returns CDR1 ENHRY and CDR2 SYGVKD. Here the CDR3 reads CAISLSAGSASYEQYF. The CDR3, as DNA: TGTGCCATCAGTCTCAGCGCAGGGTCCGCCTCCTACGAGCAGTACTTC.

V is TRBV27 and J is TRBJ2-7; D unclear. CDR1 is MNHEY, CDR2 SMNVEV, per germline (reference sequence). The CDR3 length is 13 residues. V dropped 7 bases and J dropped 3 bases, with 13 bases sitting between them. DNA of the CDR3: TGTGCCAGCACCCCGGAGAGCTACTACGAGCAGTACTTC. Encoded protein: CASTPESYYEQYF.

The chain has TRBV6-5 and TRBJ1-3, with D unresolved. Germline CDR1 and CDR2: MNHEY and SVGAGI. CDR3 length: 15 residues. V was shortened by 4 bases and J by 1 base, with 11 bases between the two germline ends. The CDR3 here is CASSLGRTSGNTIYF. CDR3 nucleotides: TGTGCCAGCAGTTTGGGCAGAACTTCTGGAAACACCATATATTTT.

This clone showed up just a few times. V gene TRBV3-1 (or the pseudogene TRBV3-2) combines with J gene TRBJ1-2, with TRBD1 matching 7 bases. The germline V gene has CDR1 LGHDT and CDR2 YNNKEL (reference sequence). There are 17 residues in the CDR3. V shed 4 bases and J 0 bases; nucleotides not matched to a gene: 11. Here the CDR3 reads CASSPRTGGLTNYGYTF. CDR3 nucleotide sequence: TGTGCCAGCAGCCCCCGGACAGGCGGACTTACTAACTATGGCTACACCTTC.

The V call is TRBV5-1, the J call TRBJ2-3; possibly TRBD1 for D (6 bases). This CDR3 region has 15 residues. From germline, CDR1 is SGHRS and CDR2 YFSETQ. The V end was cut by 4 bases, the J end by 2 bases, with 14 bases between. As DNA, the CDR3 is TGCGCCAGCAGCCGGACAGAAACCCTCACAGATACGCAGTATTTT. This translates into CASSRTETLTDTQYF. Together with reference TRBV5-1 and TRBJ2-3, the CDR3 gives the full variable domain: KAGVTQTPRYLIKTRGQQVTLSCSPISGHRSVSWYQQTPGQGLQFLFEYFSETQRNKGNFPGRFSGRQFSNSRSEMNVSTLELGDSALYLCASSRTETLTDTQYFGPGTRLTVL.

The rearrangement uses TRBV3-1 (or the pseudogene TRBV3-2) and TRBJ1-2; D might be TRBD1 (6 bases). The germline CDR1 and CDR2 sequences are LGHDT and YNNKEL (reference sequence). The V end was cut by 5 bases, the J end by 8 bases, with 12 bases between. CDR3 size: 12 residues. CDR3 in amino acids: CASSVQGRGYTF. DNA for the CDR3: TGTGCCAGCAGCGTACAGGGCCGGGGCTACACCTTC.

The chain recombines TRBV7-9 with TRBJ2-2, with TRBD2 matching over 8 bases. V dropped 4 bases and J dropped 4; count of bases not matched to a gene: 5. Germline V gene lookup returns CDR1 SEHNR and CDR2 FQNEAQ (reference sequence). CDR3 size: 15 residues. Here the CDR3 reads CASSSRAGVTGELFF. The CDR3 region has the DNA TGTGCCAGCAGCTCCCGAGCGGGGGTCACCGGGGAGCTGTTTTTT.

Here the CDR3 reads CATSAFQEQFF. The CDR3 DNA sequence: TGTGCCACCAGTGCATTTCAAGAGCAGTTCTTC. The chain combines TRBV24-1 with TRBJ2-1; D remains unclear. The V gene's germline CDR1 is KGHDR and CDR2 SFDVKD. The CDR3 is 11 residues long. The ends were cut back, 5 bases at V and 10 bases at J, with 8 bases in the middle.

In its sample, this clone was seen once. This sequence joins TRBV5-1 and TRBJ2-3; 14 nucleotides line up with TRBD2. Germline lookup yields CDR1 SGHRS and CDR2 YFSETQ. CDR3 size: 16 residues. V was pared by 4 bases and J by 5 bases, with 6 bases of the junction left unmatched. CDR3 sequence reads: CASSPTSGGARDTQYF. The DNA for the CDR3 is TGCGCCAGCAGCCCGACTAGCGGGGGGGCCCGAGATACGCAGTATTTT.